A selection of T cell receptor beta chains follows, all from one sample in a study of blood T cell repertoires in COVID-19. Method: immunoSEQ multiplex PCR; TCRdb's copy keeps in-frame clones and lacks some. The data hold under 95,000 clones, with over 75% observed a single time. Sample: peripheral blood. All receptors derive from a woman older than 75 with COVID-19, enrolled during active disease. The CDR3 runs from the conserved cysteine through the conserved F or W. The D gene is left open where the match is weak. Expanded clones get a size class; other rows say once, few or many, or leave the size out.

-,TRBV7-2,TRBD2,TRBJ2-2,TGTGCCAGCAGCTTAAGCGGGGGGGCCGGGGAGCTGTTTTTT,CASSLSGGAGELFF
-,TRBV18,-,TRBJ2-1,TGTGCCAGCTCACCACGGGCAGGGATCTCCTACAATGAGCAGTTCTTC,CASSPRAGISYNEQFF
-,TRBV5-5,TRBD1,TRBJ2-7,TGTGCCAGCAGCCGGACAGGCACGAGCTCCTACGAGCAGTACTTC,CASSRTGTSSYEQYF
-,TRBV19,-,TRBJ2-7,TGTGCCAGTAGCGAACGGCGGCTATTAGGTTACGAGCAGTACTTC,CASSERRLLGYEQYF
-,TRBV15,TRBD1,TRBJ2-3,TGTGCCACCAGCAGAGTAGACAGGGAAGATACGCAGTATTTT,CATSRVDREDTQYF
-,TRBV19,-,TRBJ2-7,TGTGCCAGTAGTCCCCACCCAGGTTCCTACGAGCAGTACTTC,CASSPHPGSYEQYF
-,TRBV7-2,-,TRBJ2-1,TGTGCCAGCAGCTTCGCGGGGACGGACAATGAGCAGTTCTTC,CASSFAGTDNEQFF
-,TRBV11-2,-,TRBJ2-7,TGTGCCAGCAGCTTAGATCAGCTGGGAGTATACGAGCAGTACTTC,CASSLDQLGVYEQYF
-,TRBV7-2,TRBD2,TRBJ2-7,TGTGCCAGCAGCCCCTGGGCTAGCGGATACTACGAGCAGTACTTC,CASSPWASGYYEQYF
-,TRBV7-2,TRBD2,TRBJ2-5,TGTGCCAGCAGCTTAGCGGGTGGGAGCGGGGGGGACCAAGAGACCCAGTACTTC,CASSLAGGSGGDQETQYF
-,TRBV21-1,-,TRBJ2-1,TGTGCCAGCAGCAAAAAGGAAAGGGGTATGTACAATGAGCAGTTCTTC,CASSKKERGMYNEQFF
-,TRBV2,TRBD2,TRBJ2-3,TGTGCCAGCAGTTTCGGGACTAGCAGCTTTTCTAGCACAGATACGCAGTATTTT,CASSFGTSSFSSTDTQYF
-,TRBV18,-,TRBJ2-7,TGTGCCAGCTCACCAGACAGTGTGGGCGAGCAGTACTTC,CASSPDSVGEQYF
-,TRBV6-5,-,TRBJ2-3,TGTGCCAGCCCGGACACCCGGGGGGCCTCAGATACGCAGTATTTT,CASPDTRGASDTQYF
-,TRBV7-3,TRBD2,TRBJ2-3,TGTGCCAGCAGCTCTCCCGGGGGGGATGGAGATACGCAGTATTTT,CASSSPGGDGDTQYF
-,TRBV20-1,TRBD2,TRBJ2-2,TGCAGTGCTAGTGAGAGCGGGGATCGGAGGACCGGGGAGCTGTTTTTT,CSASESGDRRTGELFF
-,TRBV10-3,TRBD2,TRBJ2-1,TGTGCCATCGCGGGAGGGGCGCGGGGGGAATACAATGAGCAGTTCTTC,CAIAGGARGEYNEQFF
-,TRBV7-8,-,TRBJ2-7,TGTGCCAGCAGCTCGACCCTTGGGGGCCGCTACGAGCAGTACTTC,CASSSTLGGRYEQYF
-,TRBV19,-,TRBJ2-7,TGTGCCAGTAGTAGGCTGGCAGGGTCCTACGAGCAGTACTTC,CASSRLAGSYEQYF
once,TRBV14,TRBD1,TRBJ1-6,TGTGCCAGCAGCCCGACAGGGTATAATTCACCCCTCCACTTT,CASSPTGYNSPLHF
-,TRBV10-3,TRBD1,TRBJ1-2,TGTGCCATCAGAGCGGACAGGAACTTCTATGGCTACACCTTC,CAIRADRNFYGYTF
-,TRBV5-6,-,TRBJ2-7,TGTGCCAGCAGCCTCATTGACACGGGATATTACGAGCAGTACTTC,CASSLIDTGYYEQYF
once,TRBV24-1,TRBD1,TRBJ2-1,TGTGCCACCAGTGATCCCACAGGGGTCTTCTCCTACAATGAGCAGTTCTTC,CATSDPTGVFSYNEQFF
-,TRBV14,-,TRBJ2-7,TGTGCCAGCAGCCCGAGCGGAAAATCCTTCTCCTACGAGCAGTACTTC,CASSPSGKSFSYEQYF
-,TRBV10-3,-,TRBJ2-1,TGTGCCATATCCTGGACTACCGGGGGCTCCTACAATGAGCAGTTCTTC,CAISWTTGGSYNEQFF
few,TRBV28,-,TRBJ1-5,TGTGCCAGCAGTTTCCCGGGTAGACTCAATCAGCCCCAGCATTTT,CASSFPGRLNQPQHF
-,TRBV2,TRBD2,TRBJ2-7,TGTGCCAGCAGGGTAGCGGGGGGCTACGAGCAGTACTTC,CASRVAGGYEQYF
-,TRBV15,TRBD2,TRBJ2-7,TGTGCCACCAGCAGGGGGGGAGGGACCGCAGGCTACGAGCAGTACTTC,CATSRGGGTAGYEQYF